This entry features one TCR beta chain sequence. What it binds is not known. Amplification used 60 Vbeta primers and 13 Jbeta primers. Sequencing was performed with immunoSEQ multiplex PCR; in TCRdb, only in-frame clones are kept and a portion is missing. The sample has 160,000 or so clones, about 72% seen once. This CDR3 contains 15 residues. The trim removed 5 bases at V and 2 bases at J, leaving 5 bases unmatched. From germline, CDR1 is SGHKS and CDR2 YYEKEE (reference sequence). Each donor was healthy, and each was a bone marrow donor. The data were taken from a study of cytomegalovirus exposure and HLA in healthy donors. For the study at large: Researchers found that roughly 81% of about 400 genotyped donors fell within the Caucasian-associated ancestry cluster.

Whole-study results and caveats: The authors enumerated 150 to 200 TCR beta chains as linked to cytomegalovirus.

The receptor's source is a male donor in good health and CMV-seronegative. This rearrangement joins TRBV5-5 to TRBJ1-4, with 8 bases identical to TRBD1. Sequenced input: PBMCs. This chain's CDR3 is CASSLQGATNEKLFF. CDR3 nucleotide sequence: TGTGCCAGCAGTCTTCAGGGGGCCACTAATGAAAAACTGTTTTTT.